This TCR beta chain was profiled in a study of T cells in Graves' hyperthyroidism and ophthalmopathy. Study results and limitations: The majority of expanded thyroid clonotypes above 0.001 also appeared in blood.

Turning to this clonotype: What it recognizes is unknown.

RNA transcripts served as the template for amplifying TCR beta CDR3 regions. The study used the HTBI primer set for a first-round RT-PCR of the TCR CDR3. From the multiplex PCR reads, TCRdb called clonotypes with MiXCR, one entry per CDR3 protein. The table records hundreds of thousands of distinct CDR3 sequences, 20% of them present only once. Uncontrolled infection, other autoimmune disease, pregnancy or lactation barred patients from enrollment. Clinicians diagnosed patients from clinical symptoms, serum thyroxine and TRAb, thyroid ultrasound and orbital computed tomography. CDR1 MNHNS and CDR2 SASEGT come from the germline V gene. Between the trimmed V and J ends, which lost 2 bases and 9 bases, there was a span of 17 bases. CDR3 length: 16 amino acids.

The rearrangement joins TRBV6-1 to TRBJ1-6; D gene uncertain. Material for sequencing was blood. The receptor comes from a man aged 35 to 55 with Graves' ophthalmopathy. The CDR3 DNA follows: TGTGCCAGCAGTGAAACGGACGGGCGCTTCGGTTCACCCCTCCACTTT. Amino acid sequence: CASSETDGRFGSPLHF.